This T cell receptor beta chain was found in a study of blood T cells in healthy people across ages (dated by TCRdb to the mid-2010s). With respect to the entire study: Template switching captured roughly one uniquely barcoded TCR beta cDNA molecule per two T cells in model experiments. The study measured age-related changes in TCR beta repertoire diversity using deep sequencing normalized with unique cDNA molecular identifiers. Donors were grouped into four age groups: young (average roughly 15 years), middle-aged (39), aged (around 66) and long-lived (about 89). To avoid experimental bias, donors of different ages were spread randomly across the sequencing lanes. Two additional independent replicas of 1 million unique cDNA reads from the same blood draw were analyzed for two donors (one aged 18 to 30 and one aged 80 or older). Overall results and qualifications from the work: Because donor CMV infection status was unknown, age-related changes in expanded clonotypes were potentially confounded. Estimates of total diversity from one million sequenced T cells were regarded as lower bounds and underestimates. Compared with the aged group, more naive CD4+ T cells, fewer expanded clones and increased TCR diversity were shown by the long-lived group, suggesting age selection. Bulk unsorted PBMC profiling prevented conclusive comparison of naive and antigen-experienced compartments. As age increased, observed TCR beta diversity per million T cells dropped in a roughly linear way, and a significant reduction was already evident by age 40. Observed TCR beta diversity correlated strongly with the percentage of naive T cells measured by flow cytometry.

Libraries were made using 5' RACE. Data came from an Illumina HiSeq 2500. A second PCR of about 6 to 11 cycles was run with a J-beta primer mix and a sample-barcoded 5' primer. Each TCR beta cDNA molecule received a unique molecular identifier from a template-switch 5' adaptor carrying 12 random nucleotides. At least 3 million CDR3-containing paired-end reads were obtained from each sample. First-strand cDNA synthesis was performed from all RNA using the Mint cDNA synthesis kit, with priming by a TRBC-specific oligonucleotide. Following uracil-DNA glycosylase treatment, all cDNA underwent a first 18-cycle PCR with the universal primers M1SS and BC2_uni_R. From the authors' description of their analysis: For normalization, 1 million high-quality reads, each with a distinct molecular identifier, were randomly selected from each sample. Instead of being binned into consensus sequences, reads with shared molecular identifiers were discarded. MiTCR, set to a Q25 quality threshold and the strictest error-elimination algorithm, was used for CDR3 identification, clonotype clustering and error correction. Lower-bound total TCR beta diversity was estimated with a nonparametric unseen species model using Euler transformation. Clones were called with MiXCR by TCRdb after fastp trimmed the public reads at Q25, and only in-frame beta chains were retained. Each entry is one CDR3 protein sequence, shown with its most common DNA and genes. These V and J calls rely on TCRdb rather than the paper's analysis. The sample records about 1.8 million distinct CDR3 sequences, about 50% of which are singletons. Approximately 2.1% of the sample is in the top ten clones.

With regard to this clonotype: Its antigen is not yet known. Base qualities are not provided; no much larger clone lies one nucleotide away.

The 35 to 40 donors, aged about 6 to 90 years, were systemically healthy Caucasian individuals from Russia. Around 10 milliliters of peripheral blood were collected from each donor into EDTA-treated Vacutainer tubes. Ficoll-Paque density-gradient centrifugation was used to isolate PBMCs, with at least 6.5 million obtained per sample. Trizol reagent was used to extract total RNA from the PBMCs, yielding at least 5 micrograms per sample. For every donor, an aliquot of PBMCs went through flow cytometry to measure the percentages of naive CD45RAhigh/CD27high T cells. The CDR3 goes from the cysteine to the phenylalanine over 19 residues. The retained sequence is limited to the CDR3, 57 bases, with the frame set at the first base. Relative to germline, V is missing 0 bases and J is missing 4 bases, with 16 bases of the junction outside any gene match. Sequences LGHNA (CDR1) and YSLEER (CDR2) are obtained from the germline V gene.

The V gene is TRBV4-3 and the J gene is TRBJ2-5; TRBD1 aligns with 8 central bases. The TCR originated in a woman aged 35 to 49 in good health. The sequencing sample was made of blood. CDR3 loop: CASSQDAPDREGLGETQYF. The nucleotides read TGCGCCAGCAGCCAAGATGCCCCGGACAGGGAAGGGTTAGGAGAGACCCAGTACTTC.